The 8 T cell receptor beta chains presented below share a single source sample, sequenced in a study of T cell repertoires in cytomegalovirus infection. One entry per CDR3 protein results from TCRdb running MiXCR on the reads. This table holds under 450,000 distinct CDR3 sequences, roughly a third found once. No cognate antigen is known for these TCRs. This sample comprised cultured PBMCs, obtained from culture after CMV antigen stimulation. The receptors were gathered from a human donor in good health (CMV status not recorded). Some clones in this sample may be carry-over from other donors' samples.

V is TRBV7-9 and J is TRBJ1-2; 8 nucleotides agree with TRBD1. Germline V gene data show CDR1 as SEHNR and CDR2 as FQNEAQ (reference sequence). The junction had 10 bases not matched to a gene; V was cut back by 7 bases and J by 6 bases. The CDR3 spans 14 residues. The CDR3 sequence is CASNPGQGKDGYTF. Here the CDR3 DNA reads TGTGCCAGCAACCCAGGACAGGGCAAGGATGGCTACACCTTC.

The CDR3 here is CASSVDRVRNQPQHF. The CDR3 DNA reads as TGTGCCAGCAGCGTGGACAGGGTACGCAATCAGCCCCAGCATTTT. The rearrangement uses TRBV12-3 or TRBV12-4 and TRBJ1-5, with TRBD1 matching 8 bases. The CDR3 has 15 amino acids. The V and J ends lost 6 bases and 2 bases, in that order; junction bases with no gene match: 6.

The rearrangement links TRBV6-2 or TRBV6-3 to TRBJ2-4; D call uncertain. The CDR3 length is 12 residues. The germline V and J ends were trimmed by 4 bases and 7 bases, with 8 bases remaining between them. Germline V gene sequence: CDR1 MNHEY, CDR2 SVGEGT. The CDR3 DNA sequence: TGTGCCAGCAGTTTACAGCCGAACATTCAGTACTTC. Amino acids: CASSLQPNIQYF.

This clonotype was observed many times. The chain employs TRBV12-3 or TRBV12-4 and TRBJ1-2; D is ambiguous. V was trimmed by 3 bases and J by 8 bases, leaving 19 bases between them. The CDR3 has 15 amino acids. The CDR3 nucleotides are TGTGCCAGCAGTTTCGGTGCGGAACAGCGTCGGGGCTACACCTTC. It specifies CASSFGAEQRRGYTF.

This chain connects TRBV11-2 to TRBJ2-3; D unresolved. This CDR3 region has 16 residues. CDR1 and CDR2 (germline): SGHAT, FQNNGV. V was trimmed by 5 bases and J by 2 bases, leaving 17 bases between them. CDR3 sequence reads: CASSPYPDLYTDTQYF. The CDR3 DNA is TGTGCCAGCAGCCCTTATCCCGATTTGTACACAGATACGCAGTATTTT. Variable domain in full (rest from reference TRBV11-2 and TRBJ2-3): EAGVAQSPRYKIIEKRQSVAFWCNPISGHATLYWYQQILGQGPKLLIQFQNNGVVDDSQLPKDRFSAERLKGVDSTLKIQPAKLEDSAVYLCASSPYPDLYTDTQYFGPGTRLTVL.

This clonotype showed up just a few times. This rearrangement joins TRBV12-3 or TRBV12-4 to TRBJ1-4; a weak D match, TRBD1 (6 bases). V was shortened by 5 bases and J by 10 bases, with 20 bases between the two germline ends. This CDR3 comprises 15 residues. This chain's CDR3 is CASSLYTGPQRKLFF. CDR3 DNA: TGTGCCAGCAGTCTCTACACAGGGCCCCAGCGAAAACTGTTTTTT.

This clonotype has a handful of counts. The chain uses TRBV7-2 and TRBJ2-7, with D perhaps TRBD2 (6 bases). The germline CDR1 and CDR2 sequences are SGHTA and FQGNSA. V was clipped by 4 bases and J by 3 bases, with 16 bases between them. This CDR3 contains 15 residues. The CDR3: CASSSAETSYYEQYF. DNA for the CDR3: TGTGCCAGCAGCTCGGCTGAGACTAGTTACTACGAGCAGTACTTC.

V and J are TRBV18 and TRBJ2-1; perhaps TRBD1 as D (6 bases). This CDR3 contains 16 residues. Trimming took 3 bases from V and 2 from J, leaving 14 bases between them. Germline loops: CDR1 KGHSH, CDR2 LQKENI. The CDR3 coding sequence is TGTGCCAGCTCACCCCGACAGGACGGAACCTACAATGAGCAGTTCTTC. Encoded protein: CASSPRQDGTYNEQFF.